What follows are 7 T cell receptor beta chains derived from one specimen sequenced in a study of technical replicates of blood from several donors. The repertoire was sequenced with immunoSEQ multiplex PCR; TCRdb's copy has only in-frame clones and lacks some. The sample gives roughly 50,000 clones, over 90% of which show up once; about 3% is in the top ten. Sequenced sample: PBMCs. These receptors all come from a human donor in good health. Some clones in this sample may be carry-over from other donors' samples.

This chain uses TRBV5-4 with TRBJ2-3, with 8 bases aligning to TRBD2. CDR3 length: 16 amino acids. The germline V gene has CDR1 SGHNT and CDR2 YYREEE (reference sequence). The V and J ends lost 4 bases and 7 bases, in that order; junction bases with no gene match: 14. The CDR3 reads CASSRVNGGAGNTQYF. The DNA for the CDR3 is TGTGCCAGCAGCCGGGTAAACGGGGGGGCCGGAAATACGCAGTATTTT.

The gene calls are TRBV4-1 and TRBJ2-5, with 14 bases aligning to TRBD2. CDR1 and CDR2 from the germline V gene are MGHRA and YSYEKL. CDR3 size: 15 residues. Germline trimming cut 2 bases from V and 5 bases from J; bases unmatched to any gene: 1. CDR3 residues: CASSQRTSGGETQYF. Written as DNA, the CDR3 is TGCGCCAGCAGCCAAAGGACTAGCGGGGGGGAGACCCAGTACTTC.

The chain joins TRBV7-2 to TRBJ2-2, with D perhaps matching TRBD2 (5 bases). With 5 bases removed from V and 3 bases from J, the gap between germline ends came to 10 bases. Germline V gene sequence: CDR1 SGHTA, CDR2 FQGNSA. This CDR3 has 14 residues. The CDR3 DNA reads as TGTGCCAGCAGCATAAGCGGTTACACCGGGGAGCTGTTTTTT. Its translation: CASSISGYTGELFF. Using reference TRBV7-2 and TRBJ2-2 for the parts outside the CDR3, the full variable domain is GAGVSQSPSNKVTEKGKDVELRCDPISGHTALYWYRQSLGQGLEFLIYFQGNSAPDKSGLPSDRFSAERTGGSVSTLTIQRTQQEDSAVYLCASSISGYTGELFFGEGSRLTVL.

The V call is TRBV18, the J call TRBJ1-4; 9 bases map to TRBD1. From germline, CDR1 is KGHSH and CDR2 LQKENI. The junction had 6 bases not matched to a gene; V was cut back by 2 bases and J by 8 bases. The CDR3 loop spans 15 amino acids. CDR3 region: CASSPGGTGKEKLFF. Here the CDR3 DNA reads TGTGCCAGCTCACCAGGAGGGACAGGGAAAGAAAAACTGTTTTTT.

This clone was observed a single time. The rearrangement joins TRBV11-2 to TRBJ2-5, with 10 bases identical to TRBD2. CDR1 SGHAT and CDR2 FQNNGV come from the germline V gene. The CDR3 loop spans 15 amino acids. After removal of 3 bases from V and 2 bases from J, the junction contained 3 bases not matched to a gene. In DNA, the CDR3 is TGTGCCAGCAGCTTTAGCGGGGGGACTCAAGAGACCCAGTACTTC. Amino acids: CASSFSGGTQETQYF.

The V call is TRBV19, the J call TRBJ1-1; D is possibly TRBD1 (5 bases). V lost 10 bases, J lost 5 bases, and 14 bases lay in between. Germline lookup yields CDR1 LNHDA and CDR2 SQIVND (reference sequence). The CDR3 totals 12 residues. In DNA, the CDR3 is TGTGCCACCACAATTGGGGGGACTGAAGCTTTCTTT. Protein: CATTIGGTEAFF.

In this sample, this clone turned up once. The genes are TRBV9 and TRBJ2-2, with 9 bases identical to TRBD2. Germline trimming cut 4 bases from V and 2 bases from J; bases unmatched to any gene: 3. There are 15 residues in the CDR3. Germline V CDR1 and CDR2: SGDLS, YYNGEE. CDR3 region: CASSISGGNTGELFF. The CDR3, as DNA: TGTGCCAGCAGCATTAGCGGGGGTAACACCGGGGAGCTGTTTTTT.